This T cell receptor (beta chain) was observed in a study of identical twins. A template switching step contributed a universal primer site, while unique molecular identifiers were present in the cDNA. Each CDR3 protein is one row after TCRdb ran MiXCR on the 5' RACE reads. This table holds fewer than 250,000 distinct CDR3 sequences, about a tenth found once. The sequence was obtained from a woman under 30 in good health. The source material was memory (CD45RO+) T cells sorted from blood.

The CDR3: CASSLGQGWGQVAGELFF. The CDR3, as DNA: TGTGCCAGCAGCTTAGGACAGGGTTGGGGACAGGTTGCCGGGGAGCTGTTTTTT. The chain recombines TRBV7-8 with TRBJ2-2; TRBD1 matches at 8 bases. The germline V gene encodes CDR1 SGHVS and CDR2 FQNEAQ. This CDR3 has 18 amino acids. With 1 base clipped from V and 6 bases from J, the junction kept 13 bases outside the gene matches.